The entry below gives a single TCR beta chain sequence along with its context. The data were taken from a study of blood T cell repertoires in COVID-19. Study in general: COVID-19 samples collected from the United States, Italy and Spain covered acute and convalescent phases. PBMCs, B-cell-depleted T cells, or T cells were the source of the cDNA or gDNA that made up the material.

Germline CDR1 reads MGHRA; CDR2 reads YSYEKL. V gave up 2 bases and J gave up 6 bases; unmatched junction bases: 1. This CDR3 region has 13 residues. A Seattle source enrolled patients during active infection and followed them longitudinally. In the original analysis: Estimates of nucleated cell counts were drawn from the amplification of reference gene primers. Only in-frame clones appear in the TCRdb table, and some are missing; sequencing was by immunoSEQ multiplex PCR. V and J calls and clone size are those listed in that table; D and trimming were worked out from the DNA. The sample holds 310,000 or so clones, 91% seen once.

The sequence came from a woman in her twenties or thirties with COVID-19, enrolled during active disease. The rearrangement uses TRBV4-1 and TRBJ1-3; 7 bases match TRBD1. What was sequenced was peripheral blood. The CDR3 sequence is CASSQQGVNTIYF. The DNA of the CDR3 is TGCGCCAGCAGCCAACAGGGGGTAAACACCATATATTTT.